This T cell receptor (beta chain) comes out of a study of CXCR3-negative and CXCR3-positive naive CD8 T cells. About the research overall: Around 140 million TRB reads were obtained overall (about 1.5 +/- 0.3 million per library).

The CDR3 has 12 residues. The germline gives CDR1 SGDLS, CDR2 YYNGEE. Carrying UMI labels, the TRB cDNA libraries were prepared through 5' RACE. TCRdb re-called the 5' RACE reads; one entry per CDR3 protein, DNA not given. This sample's table has 48,000 or so distinct CDR3 sequences. Material: memory CD8+ T cells from blood. The source is a human donor in good health. Some clones in this sample may be carry-over from other donors' samples. The rearrangement joins TRBV9 to TRBJ2-2. CDR3 region: CASSQSPGELFF.